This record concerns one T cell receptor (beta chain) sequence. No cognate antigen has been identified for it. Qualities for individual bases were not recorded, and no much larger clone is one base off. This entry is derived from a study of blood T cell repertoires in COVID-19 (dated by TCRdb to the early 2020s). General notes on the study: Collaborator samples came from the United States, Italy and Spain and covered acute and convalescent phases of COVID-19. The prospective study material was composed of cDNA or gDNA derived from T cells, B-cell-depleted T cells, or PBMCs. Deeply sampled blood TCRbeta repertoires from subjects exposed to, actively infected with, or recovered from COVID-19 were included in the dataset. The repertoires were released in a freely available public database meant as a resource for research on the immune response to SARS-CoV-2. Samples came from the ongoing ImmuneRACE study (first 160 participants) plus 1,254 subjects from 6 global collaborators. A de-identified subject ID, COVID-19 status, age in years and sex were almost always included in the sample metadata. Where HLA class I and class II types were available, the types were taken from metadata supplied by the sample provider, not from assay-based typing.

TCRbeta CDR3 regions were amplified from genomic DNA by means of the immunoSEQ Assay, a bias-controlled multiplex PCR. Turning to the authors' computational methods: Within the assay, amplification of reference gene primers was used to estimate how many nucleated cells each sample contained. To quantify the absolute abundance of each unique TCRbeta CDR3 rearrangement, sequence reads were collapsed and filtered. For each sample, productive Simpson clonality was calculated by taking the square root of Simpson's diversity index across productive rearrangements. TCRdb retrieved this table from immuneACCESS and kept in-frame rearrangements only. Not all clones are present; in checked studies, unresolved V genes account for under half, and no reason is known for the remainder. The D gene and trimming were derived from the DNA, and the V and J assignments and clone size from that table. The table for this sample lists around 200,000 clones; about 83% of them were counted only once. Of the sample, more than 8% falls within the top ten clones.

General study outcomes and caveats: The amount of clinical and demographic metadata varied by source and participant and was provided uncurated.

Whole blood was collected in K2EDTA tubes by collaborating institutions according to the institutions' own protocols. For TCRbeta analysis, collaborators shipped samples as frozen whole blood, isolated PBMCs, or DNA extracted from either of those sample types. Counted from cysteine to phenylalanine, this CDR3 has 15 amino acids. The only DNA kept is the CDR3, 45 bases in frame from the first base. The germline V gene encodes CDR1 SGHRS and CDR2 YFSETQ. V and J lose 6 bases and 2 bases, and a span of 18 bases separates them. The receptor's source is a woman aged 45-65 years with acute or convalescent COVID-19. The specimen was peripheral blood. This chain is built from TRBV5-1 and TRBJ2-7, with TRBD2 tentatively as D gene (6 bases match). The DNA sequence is TGCGCCAGCAAGGGGCTGGCGGGAACCGCCTACGAGCAGTACTTC. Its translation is CASKGLAGTAYEQYF. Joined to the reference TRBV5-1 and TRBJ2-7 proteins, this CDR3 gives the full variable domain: KAGVTQTPRYLIKTRGQQVTLSCSPISGHRSVSWYQQTPGQGLQFLFEYFSETQRNKGNFPGRFSGRQFSNSRSEMNVSTLELGDSALYLCASKGLAGTAYEQYFGPGTRLTVT.